A selection of T cell receptor beta chains follows, all from one sample in a study of T-cell memory formation after mild COVID-19. TCRdb reprocessed the 5' RACE reads with MiXCR, giving one entry per CDR3 protein. The sample lists about 440,000 distinct CDR3 sequences, 15% to 25% occurring once. Sample: PBMCs or a T cell subset sorted from them (not recorded which). Source of these receptors: an adult woman who had mild COVID-19 (a few samples of this study predate the infection). Cell type and time point are not known. The CDR3 runs from the conserved cysteine through the conserved F or W. Fields, in order: J gene, V gene, D gene, clone size, CDR3 protein, CDR3 DNA. D genes are given only for firm matches. Size tells how often a clone was seen (once, few, many) or the class of an expanded clone, and some rows leave it out.

J gene: TRBJ1-1; V gene: TRBV7-2; D gene: -; clone size: few; CDR3 protein: CASSPNGWSEAFF; CDR3 DNA: TGTGCCAGCAGCCCGAATGGATGGAGTGAAGCTTTCTTT
J gene: TRBJ2-3; V gene: TRBV6-2/TRBV6-3; D gene: TRBD2; clone size: -; CDR3 protein: CASRPSGSGADTQYF; CDR3 DNA: TGTGCCAGCAGGCCTAGCGGGAGCGGCGCAGATACGCAGTATTTT
J gene: TRBJ1-2; V gene: TRBV7-3; D gene: -; clone size: few; CDR3 protein: CASSSNRADGYTF; CDR3 DNA: TGTGCCAGCAGCTCCAACAGGGCTGATGGCTACACCTTC
J gene: TRBJ1-1; V gene: TRBV4-1; D gene: -; clone size: few; CDR3 protein: CASSQDEVDRLIEAFF; CDR3 DNA: TGCGCCAGCAGCCAAGATGAAGTGGACAGATTGATTGAAGCTTTCTTT
J gene: TRBJ1-5; V gene: TRBV2; D gene: -; clone size: -; CDR3 protein: CASSDRPSNQPQHF; CDR3 DNA: TGTGCCAGCAGCGACAGGCCGAGCAATCAGCCCCAGCATTTT
J gene: TRBJ1-1; V gene: TRBV24-1; D gene: TRBD1; clone size: -; CDR3 protein: CATSDSGTGSNTEAFF; CDR3 DNA: TGTGCCACCAGTGATTCCGGGACAGGGTCTAACACTGAAGCTTTCTTT
J gene: TRBJ1-4; V gene: TRBV28; D gene: TRBD1; clone size: -; CDR3 protein: CASSSGQGALYEKLFF; CDR3 DNA: TGTGCCAGCAGTTCGGGGCAGGGGGCCTTATATGAAAAACTGTTTTTT
J gene: TRBJ2-2; V gene: TRBV12-3/TRBV12-4; D gene: -; clone size: -; CDR3 protein: CASSNIILSPTGELFF; CDR3 DNA: TGTGCCAGCAGCAATATAATCCTCAGTCCCACCGGGGAGCTGTTTTTT
J gene: TRBJ2-3; V gene: TRBV7-2; D gene: -; clone size: -; CDR3 protein: CASSLLPGRGTDTQYF; CDR3 DNA: TGTGCCAGCAGCTTATTGCCGGGACGGGGCACAGATACGCAGTATTTT
J gene: TRBJ2-3; V gene: TRBV15; D gene: -; clone size: many; CDR3 protein: CATSRDQDTQYF; CDR3 DNA: TGTGCCACCAGCAGAGATCAAGATACGCAGTATTTT
J gene: TRBJ2-3; V gene: TRBV5-1; D gene: TRBD2; clone size: few; CDR3 protein: CASSLGLAGARTDTQYF; CDR3 DNA: TGCGCCAGCAGCTTGGGACTAGCGGGGGCCCGCACAGATACGCAGTATTTT
J gene: TRBJ1-1; V gene: TRBV6-5; D gene: -; clone size: few; CDR3 protein: CASSPGEVVGGHTEAFF; CDR3 DNA: TGTGCCAGCAGCCCCGGAGAGGTCGTGGGGGGCCACACTGAAGCTTTCTTT
J gene: TRBJ2-1; V gene: TRBV24-1; D gene: TRBD2; clone size: -; CDR3 protein: CATSDRTSGNYNEQFF; CDR3 DNA: TGTGCCACCAGTGACCGGACTAGCGGTAACTACAATGAGCAGTTCTTC
J gene: TRBJ1-1; V gene: TRBV7-9; D gene: -; clone size: few; CDR3 protein: CASSPRAILFF; CDR3 DNA: TGTGCCAGCAGCCCCCGGGCGATTTTATTCTTT
J gene: TRBJ2-5; V gene: TRBV12-3/TRBV12-4; D gene: TRBD2; clone size: few; CDR3 protein: CASKLASNQETQYF; CDR3 DNA: TGTGCCAGCAAACTAGCGTCGAATCAAGAGACCCAGTACTTC
J gene: TRBJ2-3; V gene: TRBV6-4; D gene: TRBD1; clone size: many; CDR3 protein: CASSDSIPGQGSDTQYF; CDR3 DNA: TGTGCCAGCAGTGACTCGATTCCGGGACAGGGGTCAGATACGCAGTATTTT
J gene: TRBJ2-2; V gene: TRBV4-1; D gene: -; clone size: many; CDR3 protein: CASSPHRLGAGLGTGELFF; CDR3 DNA: TGCGCCAGCAGCCCACACCGGTTGGGGGCGGGGTTGGGCACCGGGGAGCTGTTTTTT
J gene: TRBJ1-2; V gene: TRBV5-5; D gene: -; clone size: few; CDR3 protein: CASSSREGVYGYTF; CDR3 DNA: TGTGCCAGCAGCTCACGGGAGGGCGTCTATGGCTACACCTTC
J gene: TRBJ2-3; V gene: TRBV7-8; D gene: TRBD2; clone size: -; CDR3 protein: CASSHKGLAGGPDTQYF; CDR3 DNA: TGTGCCAGCAGCCATAAGGGACTAGCGGGAGGCCCAGATACGCAGTATTTT
J gene: TRBJ2-7; V gene: TRBV15; D gene: -; clone size: -; CDR3 protein: CATRDGAYEQYF; CDR3 DNA: TGTGCCACCAGGGACGGTGCCTACGAGCAGTACTTC
J gene: TRBJ1-6; V gene: TRBV27; D gene: -; clone size: few; CDR3 protein: CASSLGPVGAWTPLHF; CDR3 DNA: TGTGCCAGCAGTTTGGGACCCGTGGGCGCCTGGACACCCCTCCACTTT
J gene: TRBJ1-1; V gene: TRBV20-1; D gene: TRBD1; clone size: -; CDR3 protein: CSARPFQGARNTEAFF; CDR3 DNA: TGCAGTGCTAGACCGTTCCAGGGGGCGCGGAACACTGAAGCTTTCTTT
J gene: TRBJ2-3; V gene: TRBV15; D gene: -; clone size: few; CDR3 protein: CATSRALDTQYF; CDR3 DNA: TGTGCCACCAGCAGAGCGTTGGATACGCAGTATTTT
J gene: TRBJ2-1; V gene: TRBV5-5; D gene: TRBD2; clone size: -; CDR3 protein: CASSLTSGLLYNEQFF; CDR3 DNA: TGTGCCAGCAGCTTAACTAGCGGGCTTCTTTACAATGAGCAGTTCTTC
J gene: TRBJ2-3; V gene: TRBV15; D gene: TRBD2; clone size: -; CDR3 protein: CATSRSGSADTQYF; CDR3 DNA: TGTGCCACCAGCAGGAGCGGGAGCGCAGATACGCAGTATTTT
J gene: TRBJ1-1; V gene: TRBV6-5; D gene: -; clone size: -; CDR3 protein: CASSYVRGGEAFF; CDR3 DNA: TGTGCCAGCAGTTACGTCAGGGGCGGGGAAGCTTTCTTT
J gene: TRBJ2-1; V gene: TRBV12-3/TRBV12-4; D gene: TRBD2; clone size: -; CDR3 protein: CASGRLAGYNEQFF; CDR3 DNA: TGTGCCAGCGGCCGACTAGCGGGATACAATGAGCAGTTCTTC
J gene: TRBJ1-1; V gene: TRBV4-1; D gene: -; clone size: -; CDR3 protein: CASSQPTSGGREAFF; CDR3 DNA: TGCGCCAGCAGCCAACCCACATCGGGTGGACGTGAAGCTTTCTTT
J gene: TRBJ2-7; V gene: TRBV20-1; D gene: TRBD2; clone size: -; CDR3 protein: CSARDLGTSGIYEQYF; CDR3 DNA: TGCAGTGCTAGAGATCTGGGGACTAGCGGGATCTACGAGCAGTACTTC
J gene: TRBJ2-7; V gene: TRBV28; D gene: TRBD2; clone size: few; CDR3 protein: CASSRIVAGLYEQYF; CDR3 DNA: TGTGCCAGCAGCCGTATTGTAGCGGGCCTATACGAGCAGTACTTC
J gene: TRBJ1-6; V gene: TRBV12-3/TRBV12-4; D gene: TRBD1; clone size: -; CDR3 protein: CATKGQRNSPLHF; CDR3 DNA: TGTGCCACCAAGGGACAGAGAAATTCACCCCTCCACTTT
J gene: TRBJ1-1; V gene: TRBV12-3/TRBV12-4; D gene: -; clone size: -; CDR3 protein: CASSLLRTEAFF; CDR3 DNA: TGTGCCAGCAGTTTGTTGAGGACTGAAGCTTTCTTT
J gene: TRBJ2-7; V gene: TRBV4-2; D gene: -; clone size: few; CDR3 protein: CASSQTSRYEQYF; CDR3 DNA: TGTGCCAGCAGCCAAACCTCCCGCTACGAGCAGTACTTC
J gene: TRBJ2-1; V gene: TRBV15; D gene: -; clone size: few; CDR3 protein: CATSRGRPYNEQFF; CDR3 DNA: TGTGCCACCAGCCGGGGACGGCCTTACAATGAGCAGTTCTTC
J gene: TRBJ2-7; V gene: TRBV4-2; D gene: TRBD2; clone size: -; CDR3 protein: CASSLRTSGGSSYEQYF; CDR3 DNA: TGTGCCAGCAGCCTTCGGACTAGCGGGGGTTCCTCCTACGAGCAGTACTTC
J gene: TRBJ2-1; V gene: TRBV7-9; D gene: -; clone size: -; CDR3 protein: CASSVGTHYNEQFF; CDR3 DNA: TGTGCCAGCAGCGTAGGGACTCACTACAATGAGCAGTTCTTC
J gene: TRBJ1-2; V gene: TRBV15; D gene: -; clone size: -; CDR3 protein: CATEPEVNYGYTF; CDR3 DNA: TGTGCCACCGAACCCGAGGTGAACTATGGCTACACCTTC
J gene: TRBJ2-3; V gene: TRBV10-3; D gene: -; clone size: -; CDR3 protein: CAISEAMTQYF; CDR3 DNA: TGTGCCATCAGTGAAGCTATGACGCAGTATTTT
J gene: TRBJ1-1; V gene: TRBV6-5; D gene: -; clone size: few; CDR3 protein: CASKIIWGETEAFF; CDR3 DNA: TGTGCCAGCAAGATCATATGGGGGGAAACTGAAGCTTTCTTT
J gene: TRBJ2-7; V gene: TRBV10-3; D gene: TRBD1; clone size: -; CDR3 protein: CAIQGEYEQYF; CDR3 DNA: TGTGCCATTCAGGGGGAGTACGAGCAGTACTTC